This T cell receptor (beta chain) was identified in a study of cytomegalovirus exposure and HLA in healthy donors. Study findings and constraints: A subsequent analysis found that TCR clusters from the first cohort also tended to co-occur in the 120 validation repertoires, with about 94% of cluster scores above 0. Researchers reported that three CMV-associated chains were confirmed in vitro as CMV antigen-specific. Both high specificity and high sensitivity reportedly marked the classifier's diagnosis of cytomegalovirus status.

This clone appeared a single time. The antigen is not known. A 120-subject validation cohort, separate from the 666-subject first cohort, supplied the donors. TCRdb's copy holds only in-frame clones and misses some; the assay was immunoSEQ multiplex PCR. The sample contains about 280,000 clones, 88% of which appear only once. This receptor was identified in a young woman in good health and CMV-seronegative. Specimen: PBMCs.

CDR3 region: CASSYLYEQYF. The DNA for the CDR3 is TGTGCCAGCAGTTATCTCTACGAGCAGTACTTC. The rearrangement joins TRBV6-6 to TRBJ2-7, with D uncertain. CDR1 and CDR2 (germline): MNHNY, SVGAGI (reference sequence). The CDR3 is 11 amino acids. V dropped 3 bases and J dropped 3 bases, with 3 bases sitting between them.